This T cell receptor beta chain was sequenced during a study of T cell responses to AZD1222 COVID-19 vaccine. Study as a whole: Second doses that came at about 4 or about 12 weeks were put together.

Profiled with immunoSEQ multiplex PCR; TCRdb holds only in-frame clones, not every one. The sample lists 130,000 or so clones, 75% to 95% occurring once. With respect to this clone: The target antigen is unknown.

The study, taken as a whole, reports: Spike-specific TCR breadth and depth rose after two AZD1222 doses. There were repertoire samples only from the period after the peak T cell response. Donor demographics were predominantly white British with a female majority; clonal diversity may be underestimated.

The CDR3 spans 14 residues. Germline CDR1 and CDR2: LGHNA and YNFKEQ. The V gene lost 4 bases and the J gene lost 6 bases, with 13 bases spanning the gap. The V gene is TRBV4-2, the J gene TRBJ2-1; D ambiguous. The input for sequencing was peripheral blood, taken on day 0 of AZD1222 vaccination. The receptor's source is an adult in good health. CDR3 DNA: TGTGCCAGCAGCCTAGACGGGTCTCTCAATGAGCAGTTCTTC. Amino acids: CASSLDGSLNEQFF.